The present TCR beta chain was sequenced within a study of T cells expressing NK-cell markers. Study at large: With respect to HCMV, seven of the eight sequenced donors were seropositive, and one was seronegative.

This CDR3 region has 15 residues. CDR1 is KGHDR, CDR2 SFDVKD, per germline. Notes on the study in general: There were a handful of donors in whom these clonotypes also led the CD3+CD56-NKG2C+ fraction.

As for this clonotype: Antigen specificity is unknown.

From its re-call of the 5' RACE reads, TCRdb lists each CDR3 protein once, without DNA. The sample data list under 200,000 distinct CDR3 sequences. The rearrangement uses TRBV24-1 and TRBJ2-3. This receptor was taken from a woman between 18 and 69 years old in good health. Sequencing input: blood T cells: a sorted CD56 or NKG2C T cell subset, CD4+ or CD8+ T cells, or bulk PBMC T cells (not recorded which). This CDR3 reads CATSDGRRTPDTQYF.